What follows are 12 T cell receptor beta chains derived from one specimen sequenced in a study of cytotoxic CD8 clonotypes in ibrutinib-treated CLL. Produced via immunoSEQ multiplex PCR; TCRdb's table is partial and in-frame only. The sample carries 97,000 or so clones, around 73% recorded once. The sample here was PBMCs, taken after 12 months of ibrutinib treatment. These TCRs come from a human donor with chronic lymphocytic leukemia.

This chain joins TRBV28 and TRBJ2-5, with 8 bases matching TRBD2. The CDR3 contains 15 residues. Per the germline V gene, CDR1 is MDHEN and CDR2 is SYDVKM. The junction had 9 bases not matched to a gene; V was cut back by 4 bases and J by 5 bases. CDR3 DNA: TGTGCCAGCAGTTCACGGGGGGGCAGGTCGGAGACCCAGTACTTC. Translating gives CASSSRGGRSETQYF.

The CDR3 protein is CASSLIKRTTGTYEQYF. In DNA, the CDR3 is TGTGCCAGCAGCTTAATAAAACGGACAACTGGGACCTACGAGCAGTACTTC. The chain links TRBV5-6 to TRBJ2-7; D might be TRBD1 (5 bases). In germline, CDR1 is SGHDT, CDR2 YYEEEE. This CDR3 is built from 17 residues. V was shortened by 2 bases and J by 2 bases, with 20 bases between the two germline ends.

V and J are TRBV5-1 and TRBJ2-7; perhaps TRBD2 as D (6 bases). Trimming stripped 5 bases from V and 2 bases from J, with 14 bases between. The CDR3 covers 14 residues. Germline V CDR1 and CDR2: SGHRS, YFSETQ. The CDR3 sequence is CASRLGTSAYEQYF. The CDR3 DNA sequence: TGCGCCAGCAGACTAGGGACTTCCGCCTACGAGCAGTACTTC.

The gene calls are TRBV28 and TRBJ2-3; a weak D match, TRBD1 (6 bases). Germline-derived CDR1 and CDR2 are MDHEN and SYDVKM. V was pared by 4 bases and J by 1 base, with 12 bases between. This CDR3 is built from 15 residues. CDR3 region: CASSSARGGTDTQYF. In DNA, the CDR3 is TGTGCCAGCAGTTCGGCCAGGGGAGGCACAGATACGCAGTATTTT.

The V and J genes are TRBV15 and TRBJ1-2; 10 bases fit TRBD1. This CDR3 spans 17 amino acids. Germline trimming cut 1 base from V and 5 bases from J; bases unmatched to any gene: 10. CDR1 and CDR2 (germline): LNHNV, YYDKDF (reference sequence). CDR3 loop: CATSRGQGAPDIYGYTF. CDR3 bases: TGTGCCACCAGCAGAGGACAGGGGGCTCCGGATATTTATGGCTACACCTTC.

The CDR3 coding sequence is TGTGCCAGCAGTTTATCGGTCGAGCAGTACTTC. Translation: CASSLSVEQYF. The genes are TRBV28 and TRBJ2-7; D uncertain. CDR1 is MDHEN, CDR2 SYDVKM, per germline. The CDR3 runs 11 residues. Trimming removed 1 base at V and 6 bases at J, with 4 bases between.

The chain carries TRBV18 and TRBJ2-5; D is unclear. CDR1 KGHSH and CDR2 LQKENI come from the germline V gene. V was shortened by 5 bases and J by 2 bases, with 9 bases between the two germline ends. The CDR3 is 13 residues long. CDR3 sequence reads: CASSSTRQETQYF. The CDR3 region has the DNA TGTGCCAGCTCAAGCACCAGACAAGAGACCCAGTACTTC.

The chain combines TRBV5-5 with TRBJ2-7, with TRBD1 as a possible D gene (6 bases). Germline V CDR1 and CDR2: SGHKS, YYEKEE (reference sequence). This CDR3 spans 15 amino acids. V gave up 4 bases and J gave up 4 bases, with 18 bases separating them. The CDR3 coding sequence is TGTGCCAGCAGCACACTACAGGGTTTTGCTTACGAGCAGTACTTC. Residues: CASSTLQGFAYEQYF.

The chain links TRBV10-2 to TRBJ1-1, with 9 bases aligning to TRBD1. This CDR3 is built from 13 residues. Losses at the gene ends were 8 bases for V and 10 bases for J; bases not matched to a gene: 11. Germline lookup yields CDR1 WSHSY and CDR2 SAAADI. CDR3 sequence (DNA): TGCGCCAGCTCAGAACAGGGGGCCCTGAGAGCTTTCTTT. This gives the protein CASSEQGALRAFF.

This chain links TRBV29-1 with TRBJ2-2; TRBD1 agrees at 10 bases. Germline-derived CDR1 and CDR2 are SQVTM and ANQGSEA. Unmatched junction bases numbered 6, after V lost 7 bases and J lost 4 bases. The CDR3 is 14 amino acids. CDR3 residues: CSAGQGVGTGELFF. The CDR3 DNA reads as TGCAGCGCCGGACAGGGGGTTGGCACCGGGGAGCTGTTTTTT.

This rearrangement joins TRBV11-2 to TRBJ2-6; D unresolved. Germline CDR1 SGHAT, CDR2 FQNNGV. V was cut by 5 bases and J by 5 bases, with 22 bases left in between. The CDR3 extends over 18 amino acids. CDR3 loop: CASSKPVTKQSRANVLTF. The CDR3 coding sequence is TGTGCCAGCAGCAAACCTGTAACAAAACAAAGTCGGGCCAACGTCCTGACTTTC.

The gene calls are TRBV5-4 and TRBJ2-5, with TRBD2 as a possible D gene (6 bases). CDR3 length: 14 amino acids. In germline, CDR1 is SGHNT, CDR2 YYREEE (reference sequence). Trimming pared 1 base from V and 5 bases from J, leaving 12 bases between. CDR3 bases: TGTGCCAGCAGCTTGTTACTAGCCTCGGAGACCCAGTACTTC. Amino acids: CASSLLLASETQYF.